The rows below give T cell receptor beta chains drawn from one sample of a study of T cells in pancreatic ductal adenocarcinoma. The data were produced by immunoSEQ multiplex PCR, yet TCRdb's version contains in-frame clones alone and is incomplete. Of about 98,000 clones listed, 90% to 95% are singletons. Sequencing used PBMCs. Receptors originate from a human donor with pancreatic ductal adenocarcinoma. The CDR3 runs from the conserved cysteine through the conserved F or W. D genes are given only for firm matches. Size values are once, few and many counts, or a class for expanded clones, and some rows have none.

J	size	D	length	V	CDR3	DNA
TRBJ2-7	NA	NA	11	TRBV20-1	CSASPHSEQYF	TGCAGTGCTAGTCCCCATAGCGAGCAGTACTTC
TRBJ2-4	NA	NA	18	TRBV25-1	CASTPSGSLDLAKNIQYF	TGTGCCAGCACCCCTTCGGGGTCCCTGGACTTAGCCAAAAACATTCAGTACTTC
TRBJ2-7	NA	NA	16	TRBV27	CASSLNYGTLAYEQYF	TGTGCCAGCAGCCTTAACTACGGGACTCTTGCCTACGAGCAGTACTTC
TRBJ2-4	NA	NA	14	TRBV5-1	CASSPPGAQNIQYF	TGCGCCAGCAGCCCCCCAGGGGCCCAAAACATTCAGTACTTC
TRBJ2-5	once	TRBD2	15	TRBV19	CASSIAAGGEETQYF	TGTGCCAGTAGTATAGCGGCGGGAGGGGAGGAGACCCAGTACTTC
TRBJ2-2	NA	NA	14	TRBV9	CASSLGGATGELFF	TGTGCCAGCAGTCTAGGGGGGGCCACCGGGGAGCTGTTTTTT
TRBJ1-2	NA	NA	12	TRBV29-1	CSAGAADYGYTF	TGCAGCGCTGGGGCAGCCGACTATGGCTACACCTTC
TRBJ2-2	NA	NA	15	TRBV5-1	CASSRSLAMSGELFF	TGCGCCAGCAGCCGGTCTTTAGCCATGTCCGGGGAGCTGTTTTTT
TRBJ2-3	NA	TRBD2	18	TRBV18	CASSPPNLAGGVTDTQYF	TGTGCCAGCTCACCACCGAATTTAGCGGGAGGAGTCACAGATACGCAGTATTTT
TRBJ2-2	NA	TRBD2	18	TRBV7-9	CASSLAERGRRGLGELFF	TGTGCCAGCAGCTTAGCGGAGCGGGGGCGCAGGGGCCTCGGGGAGCTGTTTTTT
TRBJ2-1	NA	NA	16	TRBV19	CASSTHFDSLYNEQFF	TGTGCCAGTAGTACTCACTTCGACAGTCTCTACAATGAGCAGTTCTTC
TRBJ2-1	NA	NA	10	TRBV29-1	CSVDSGFQFF	TGCAGCGTTGACTCCGGTTTCCAGTTCTTC
TRBJ2-1	NA	NA	13	TRBV18	CASSRGQHNEQFF	TGTGCCAGCTCAAGAGGACAGCACAATGAGCAGTTCTTC
TRBJ2-7	NA	NA	14	TRBV18	CASSPPSGFHEQYF	TGTGCCAGCTCACCCCCCTCGGGATTCCACGAGCAGTACTTC
TRBJ2-1	NA	TRBD1	12	TRBV30	CAWGRGYNEQFF	TGTGCCTGGGGCAGGGGGTACAATGAGCAGTTCTTC
TRBJ2-2	NA	NA	17	TRBV21-1	CASSKTSGRTNTGELFF	TGTGCCAGCAGCAAGACTAGCGGGAGGACGAACACCGGGGAGCTGTTTTTT
TRBJ2-1	once	NA	17	TRBV7-3	CASSPRNPGLEYNEQFF	TGTGCCAGCAGCCCCCGTAACCCGGGACTGGAATACAATGAGCAGTTCTTC
TRBJ1-2	NA	TRBD1	16	TRBV30	CAWKGQGTGNNRGYTF	TGTGCCTGGAAGGGCCAAGGGACAGGGAATAACCGCGGCTACACCTTC
TRBJ1-1	NA	NA	13	TRBV29-1	CSARVEQNTEAFF	TGCAGCGCCAGGGTGGAGCAGAACACTGAAGCTTTCTTT
TRBJ1-3	NA	TRBD1	17	TRBV10-3	CAISGLLDRNSGNTIYF	TGTGCCATCAGTGGCCTCTTGGACAGGAACTCTGGAAACACCATATATTTT
TRBJ2-2	NA	TRBD1	16	TRBV2	CASSIRPTGAGGELFF	TGTGCCAGCAGCATTAGACCAACAGGGGCGGGCGGGGAGCTGTTTTTT
TRBJ2-2	NA	NA	15	TRBV7-9	CASSLGQIPTGELFF	TGTGCCAGCAGCTTAGGACAGATACCCACCGGGGAGCTGTTTTTT
TRBJ2-7	once	TRBD2	14	TRBV7-9	CASRSGTSGYEQYF	TGTGCCAGCAGGTCCGGGACTAGCGGTTACGAGCAGTACTTC
TRBJ2-3	NA	NA	16	TRBV18	CASSPPVSAPPDTQYF	TGTGCCAGCTCACCACCGGTAAGCGCACCTCCAGATACGCAGTATTTT
TRBJ2-1	NA	TRBD2	15	TRBV5-1	CASSRTSGAYNEQFF	TGCGCCAGCAGCCGCACTAGCGGGGCGTACAATGAGCAGTTCTTC
TRBJ1-2	once	NA	14	TRBV11-2	CASRRAFLSSGYTF	TGTGCCAGCAGGCGGGCCTTCCTATCATCTGGGTACACCTTC
TRBJ2-7	NA	NA	14	TRBV6-1	CASSEESHTLEQYF	TGTGCCAGCAGTGAAGAGTCCCACACGTTAGAGCAGTACTTC
TRBJ2-7	NA	TRBD2	13	TRBV19	CASSMISGNEQYF	TGTGCCAGTAGTATGATTAGCGGGAACGAGCAGTACTTC
TRBJ1-5	NA	NA	14	TRBV7-4	CASSLSREGQPQHF	TGTGCCAGCAGCTTATCCAGGGAGGGTCAGCCCCAGCATTTT
TRBJ2-2	NA	NA	14	TRBV2	CASTGGMGTGELFF	TGTGCCAGCACAGGCGGGATGGGTACCGGGGAGCTGTTTTTT
TRBJ1-2	NA	TRBD1	16	TRBV19	CASSESPGQGSYGYTF	TGTGCCAGTAGTGAGTCCCCGGGACAGGGGAGCTATGGCTACACCTTC
TRBJ2-3	NA	NA	17	TRBV28	CASSYRTGGAGRDTQYF	TGTGCCAGCAGTTACAGGACAGGTGGAGCGGGCAGGGATACGCAGTATTTT
TRBJ2-5	NA	NA	15	TRBV6-5	CASSYEGASGETQYF	TGTGCCAGCAGTTACGAGGGAGCCTCCGGAGAGACCCAGTACTTC
TRBJ2-6	NA	NA	15	TRBV30	CAWSRGGSGANVLTF	TGTGCCTGGAGTCGAGGGGGTTCTGGGGCCAACGTCCTGACTTTC
TRBJ2-2	once	NA	15	TRBV6-4	CASSVEASNTGELFF	TGTGCCAGCAGTGTGGAGGCGTCGAACACCGGGGAGCTGTTTTTT
TRBJ2-3	once	NA	17	TRBV11-2	CASSSLGWSGYTDTQYF	TGTGCCAGCAGCTCGTTAGGCTGGAGCGGCTACACAGATACGCAGTATTTT
TRBJ2-3	NA	NA	14	TRBV21-1	CASTWTNSTDTQYF	TGTGCCAGCACCTGGACTAATTCGACAGATACGCAGTATTTT
TRBJ2-5	NA	TRBD1	14	TRBV2	CASSAGTEQETQYF	TGTGCCAGCAGCGCCGGGACAGAACAAGAGACCCAGTACTTC
TRBJ2-5	NA	TRBD2	13	TRBV2	CASAWVGGVTQYF	TGTGCCAGCGCCTGGGTTGGGGGGGTGACCCAGTACTTC
TRBJ1-4	NA	NA	15	TRBV2	CASSEEGGTNEKLFF	TGTGCCAGCAGTGAAGAGGGGGGGACTAATGAAAAACTGTTTTTT
TRBJ2-2	NA	TRBD2	16	TRBV29-1	CSVEGLAGGNTGELFF	TGCAGCGTTGAAGGCCTAGCGGGAGGGAACACCGGGGAGCTGTTTTTT
TRBJ1-1	NA	NA	15	TRBV11-2	CASSLTWGGDTEAFF	TGTGCCAGCAGCTTAACGTGGGGGGGGGACACTGAAGCTTTCTTT
TRBJ2-1	NA	TRBD2	18	TRBV7-9	CASSLVAGGRQTYNEQFF	TGTGCCAGCAGCTTAGTAGCGGGAGGTAGACAGACCTACAATGAGCAGTTCTTC
TRBJ2-5	NA	TRBD2	15	TRBV18	CASSPMTSGQETQYF	TGTGCCAGCTCACCGATGACTAGCGGACAAGAGACCCAGTACTTC
TRBJ2-7	NA	NA	13	TRBV6-6	CASTKGEAYEQYF	TGTGCCAGCACTAAGGGAGAGGCCTACGAGCAGTACTTC
TRBJ1-3	NA	NA	12	TRBV19	CASSLLGNTIYF	TGTGCCAGTAGTCTTCTCGGAAACACCATATATTTT
TRBJ2-3	once	NA	12	TRBV6-5	CASRSGSDTQYF	TGTGCCAGCAGGTCCGGGTCAGATACGCAGTATTTT
TRBJ1-1	NA	NA	13	TRBV5-1	CASSSTRGTEAFF	TGCGCCAGCAGCTCTACCCGGGGAACTGAAGCTTTCTTT
TRBJ2-7	NA	TRBD1	16	TRBV7-9	CASSWGFGTGSYEQYF	TGTGCCAGCAGTTGGGGGTTCGGGACAGGTTCCTACGAGCAGTACTTC
TRBJ2-1	NA	TRBD1	17	TRBV18	CASSDDRRQGVLVLQFF	TGTGCCAGCTCAGACGATAGGAGACAGGGGGTTCTCGTACTTCAGTTCTTC
TRBJ2-7	once	NA	14	TRBV7-9	CASSPGTNIYEQYF	TGTGCCAGCAGTCCCGGGACAAACATCTACGAGCAGTACTTC
TRBJ2-7	once	NA	14	TRBV6-5	CASSIDRNSYEQYF	TGTGCCAGCAGCATAGACAGGAACTCCTACGAGCAGTACTTC
TRBJ2-7	NA	TRBD1	15	TRBV7-3	CASSSLTGRNYEQYF	TGTGCCAGCAGCTCTCTGACAGGGAGAAACTACGAGCAGTACTTC
TRBJ2-7	NA	NA	15	TRBV5-1	CASSLVQGGAYEQYF	TGCGCCAGCAGCTTGGTGCAGGGCGGGGCCTACGAGCAGTACTTC
TRBJ2-3	NA	TRBD1	15	TRBV6-5	CASSYSGTGTDTQYF	TGTGCCAGCAGTTACTCGGGGACAGGGACCGATACGCAGTATTTT